The source of this T cell receptor (beta chain) is a study of molecular identifiers for immune sequencing clone quantification. Whole-study results and caveats: Clones that exceeded 20 RNA copies held over 98% of effector molecules, yet under 1% in naive cells. Barcode sharing among identical TCR molecules could make large clones appear smaller.

This clonotype was seen ten or more times. Its antigen remains unknown. One entry per CDR3 protein results from TCRdb running MiXCR on the PCR reads. The sample consists of 62,000 or so distinct CDR3 sequences, less than 20% of them appearing once. V lost 0 bases and J lost 5; bases outside the gene matches: 5. This CDR3 contains 16 residues. Germline lookup yields CDR1 LGHDT and CDR2 YNNKEL (reference sequence). Sorting was used to obtain naive CD8 T cells (CD8+CD4-CCR7+CD45RA+). The TCR sequence derives from a human donor in good health. Some libraries in this study had Jurkat cell RNA spiked in. Sequences were obtained from naive CD8+ T cells from blood, with Jurkat cell RNA spiked in. Subset noted: FACS-sorted CD8+CD4-CCR7+CD45RA+ naive T cells. The V call is TRBV3-1, the J call TRBJ2-1; TRBD1 matches 9 bases. The CDR3 coding sequence is TGTGCCAGCAGCCAAGAGAGGGACAGGGTCCACAATGAGCAGTTCTTC. This gives the protein CASSQERDRVHNEQFF.